This entry lists 21 T cell receptor beta chains sequenced from one sample in a study of Ad26.COV2.S vaccination and SARS-CoV-2 variants. Some clones are missing from TCRdb's copy, which holds only in-frame ones; the method was immunoSEQ multiplex PCR. Of approximately 400,000 clones listed, about 83% are singletons. Treatment indicated: roughly 20 received Ad26.COV2.S at low or high dose, single or two shots; 5 received placebo; per-sample allocation not given. Day 63 after the first injection of vaccine or placebo was the sampling time. The sequencing used peripheral blood, collected in a trial of Ad26.COV2.S vaccine versus placebo. The source is a person between 18 and 60 years old who received the Ad26.COV2.S COVID-19 vaccine or a placebo.

J is TRBJ2-1 and V is TRBV13, with TRBD2 identical over 8 bases. V trimming: 7 bases; J trimming: 8 bases; junction bases outside the gene matches: 13. The CDR3 sequence is 15 residues long. Looked up from germline, CDR1 is PRHDT and CDR2 is FYEKMQ (reference sequence). The CDR3, as DNA: TGTGCCAGCAACCCATCACGGGGGGGCCGCTATGAGCAGTTCTTC. Its translation: CASNPSRGGRYEQFF.

As DNA, the CDR3 is TGTGCCAGCAGTTCCCAGGTTACAGATACGCAGTATTTT. It codes for CASSSQVTDTQYF. The V and J genes are TRBV6-5 and TRBJ2-3; D gene uncertain. CDR1 and CDR2 (germline): MNHEY, SVGAGI. V lost 4 bases, J lost 3 bases, and 8 bases lay in between. The CDR3 runs 13 residues.

The gene calls are TRBV4-1 and TRBJ2-6, with 7 bases that match TRBD1. The CDR3 spans 18 residues. V lost 0 bases, J lost 0 bases, and 5 bases stayed unmatched. Germline loops: CDR1 MGHRA, CDR2 YSYEKL. The CDR3 DNA is TGCGCCAGCAGCCAAGATCCCAGGGGGATCTCTGGGGCCAACGTCCTGACTTTC. Residues: CASSQDPRGISGANVLTF.

This clone occurred once. The V call is TRBV7-2, the J call TRBJ1-1; 7 bases map to TRBD1. In germline, CDR1 is SGHTA, CDR2 FQGNSA. Trimming cost V 2 bases and J 5 bases; bases outside gene matches: 5. This CDR3 region has 14 residues. In DNA, the CDR3 is TGTGCCAGCAGCTTACAGGACAGGCGGACTGAAGCTTTCTTT. The encoded protein is CASSLQDRRTEAFF. Based on the CDR3 plus reference TRBV7-2 and TRBJ1-1, the full variable domain is GAGVSQSPSNKVTEKGKDVELRCDPISGHTALYWYRQSLGQGLEFLIYFQGNSAPDKSGLPSDRFSAERTGGSVSTLTIQRTQQEDSAVYLCASSLQDRRTEAFFGQGTRLTVV.

The gene calls are TRBV19 and TRBJ1-2; the D gene is possibly TRBD1 (5 bases). The ends were cut back, 3 bases at V and 6 bases at J, with 14 bases in the middle. Germline CDR1 LNHDA, CDR2 SQIVND (reference sequence). CDR3 length: 14 residues. The DNA for the CDR3 is TGTGCCAGTAGTATCGGGGGGTTGCAGAATGGCTACACCTTC. Amino acid sequence: CASSIGGLQNGYTF.

The chain links TRBV15 to TRBJ1-2; D remains ambiguous. Looked up from germline, CDR1 is LNHNV and CDR2 is YYDKDF (reference sequence). The germline V and J ends were trimmed by 0 bases and 4 bases, with 6 bases remaining between them. CDR3 length equals 13 residues. The CDR3 DNA reads TGTGCCACCAGCAGAGAACAGAGCTATGGCTACACCTTC. It specifies CATSREQSYGYTF.

The chain recombines TRBV25-1 with TRBJ2-1; D is possibly TRBD1 or TRBD2 (6 bases each). The CDR3 runs to 12 residues. Trimming removed 7 bases from V and 13 bases from J, with 17 bases in between. CDR1 is MGHDK and CDR2 is SYGVNS in the germline V gene. The chain's CDR3 is CASTSSGGRQFF. The CDR3 bases are TGTGCCAGCACGTCCTCCGGGGGCAGACAGTTCTTC.

The chain carries TRBV6-2 or TRBV6-3 and TRBJ2-5, with unresolved D. V dropped 5 bases and J dropped 8 bases, with 9 bases sitting between them. Germline V gene data show CDR1 as MNHEY and CDR2 as SVGEGT. This CDR3 is 11 amino acids long. The CDR3, as DNA: TGTGCCAGCAGTAGCTCAAAAACCCAGTACTTC. Translation: CASSSSKTQYF.

The V call is TRBV19, the J call TRBJ2-1; perhaps TRBD1 as D (6 bases). The CDR3 is made up of 15 amino acids. V lost 7 bases and J 4 bases, leaving 17 bases between the germline ends. Germline lookup yields CDR1 LNHDA and CDR2 SQIVND (reference sequence). CDR3: CASIGTKGGYNEQFF. CDR3 nucleotide sequence: TGTGCCAGTATAGGGACAAAGGGCGGGTACAATGAGCAGTTCTTC.

The chain employs TRBV7-6 and TRBJ2-4; the D gene could be TRBD1 or TRBD2 (5 bases each). Germline CDR1 and CDR2: SGHVS and FNYEAQ. V dropped 0 bases and J dropped 12 bases, with 15 bases sitting between them. The CDR3 is made up of 14 amino acids. CDR3 in amino acids: CASSLASRGAHQYF. CDR3 nucleotide sequence: TGTGCCAGCAGCTTAGCATCCCGGGGCGCTCATCAGTACTTC.

This chain links TRBV6-2 or TRBV6-3 with TRBJ1-5; D might be TRBD1 (6 bases). The length of the CDR3 is 15 residues. Looked up from germline, CDR1 is MNHEY and CDR2 is SVGEGT. V was shortened by 0 bases and J by 6 bases, with 12 bases between the two germline ends. The CDR3 is CASSYSGTRGQPQHF. CDR3 bases: TGTGCCAGCAGTTACTCCGGGACAAGGGGTCAGCCCCAGCATTTT.

V usage is TRBV27 and J usage is TRBJ1-4, with 9 bases aligning to TRBD1. V lost 2 bases and J lost 7; bases outside the gene matches: 8. The CDR3 extends over 16 amino acids. From germline, CDR1 is MNHEY and CDR2 SMNVEV (reference sequence). CDR3 loop: CASSLGPGQGGEKLFF. DNA for the CDR3: TGTGCCAGCAGTTTAGGTCCGGGACAGGGTGGTGAAAAACTGTTTTTT. Full variable domain (rest looked up from reference TRBV27 and TRBJ1-4): EAQVTQNPRYLITVTGKKLTVTCSQNMNHEYMSWYRQDPGLGLRQIYYSMNVEVTDKGDVPEGYKVSRKEKRNFPLILESPSPNQTSLYFCASSLGPGQGGEKLFFGSGTQLSVL.

This clone showed up just a few times. The CDR3 DNA reads TGTGCCAGCGGGAGGGTCCCTCAGCCCCAGCATTTT. It yields the protein CASGRVPQPQHF. The V and J genes are TRBV6-5 and TRBJ1-5, with no clear D. Per the germline V gene, CDR1 is MNHEY and CDR2 is SVGAGI. V lost 8 bases and J 6 bases, leaving 11 bases between the germline ends. The CDR3 covers 12 residues.

This chain uses TRBV6-1 with TRBJ1-6; D not resolved. Germline loops: CDR1 MNHNS, CDR2 SASEGT. The V and J ends lost 0 bases and 10 bases respectively, with 1 base between them. The CDR3 is 11 residues long. CDR3 loop: CASSEASPLHF. DNA of the CDR3: TGTGCCAGCAGTGAAGCCTCACCCCTCCACTTT.

This clone occurred a few times. The rearrangement joins TRBV18 to TRBJ1-3, with D hard to call. Trimming cost V 6 bases and J 4 bases, with 13 bases left between them. The germline gives CDR1 KGHSH, CDR2 LQKENI. CDR3 length equals 14 residues. The CDR3 loop reads CASSPGVEGNTIYF. The DNA of the CDR3 is TGTGCCAGCTCCCCCGGCGTAGAAGGAAACACCATATATTTT.

CDR3 coding DNA: TGTGCCAGCAGCCAGAGGGAGACCCAGTACTTC. It specifies CASSQRETQYF. The rearrangement uses TRBV9 and TRBJ2-5, with unresolved D. V lost 4 bases and J lost 5, with 6 bases in between. CDR3 length equals 11 residues. Germline loops: CDR1 SGDLS, CDR2 YYNGEE.

V usage is TRBV12-3 or TRBV12-4 and J usage is TRBJ1-5; TRBD1 is a possible D gene (6 bases). This CDR3 has 13 amino acids. V was pared by 6 bases and J by 6 bases, with 12 bases between. CDR3 DNA sequence: TGTGCCAGCAGACAGGGCGCCAGTCAGCCCCAGCATTTT. Protein sequence: CASRQGASQPQHF.

This chain links TRBV4-2 with TRBJ2-5; D is unresolved. The V gene's germline CDR1 is LGHNA and CDR2 YNFKEQ. The CDR3 totals 15 residues. V was pared by 0 bases and J by 4 bases, with 12 bases between. CDR3 DNA sequence: TGTGCCAGCAGCCAAGATCCGGGTTATGGAGAGACCCAGTACTTC. Translation gives CASSQDPGYGETQYF.

About this clone: An end of the junction differs from the germline gene, which may be a read error. The rearrangement joins TRBV4-2 to TRBJ1-5, with D unclear. This CDR3 spans 15 amino acids. In germline, CDR1 is LGHNA, CDR2 YNFKEQ. The chain's CDR3 is CASSQDFRGNLPQHF. CDR3 nucleotides: TGTGCCAGCAGCCAAGATTTTCGGGGAAATCTGCCCCAGCATTTT.

The V gene is TRBV5-6, the J gene TRBJ1-2; D not resolved. V was shortened by 3 bases and J by 5 bases, with 11 bases between the two germline ends. This CDR3 has 13 amino acids. Germline V lookup: CDR1 SGHDT, CDR2 YYEEEE. CDR3 nucleotides: TGTGCCAGCAGCTCCCGATACGGATATGGCTACACCTTC. Its translation: CASSSRYGYGYTF.

The rearrangement links TRBV9 to TRBJ2-3; the D gene is possibly TRBD1 (6 bases). V lost 7 bases, J lost 2 bases, and 8 bases lay in between. The CDR3 is 12 amino acids. Germline values: CDR1 SGDLS, CDR2 YYNGEE. CDR3 region: CASGGITDTQYF. The CDR3 bases are TGTGCCAGCGGGGGCATCACAGATACGCAGTATTTT.